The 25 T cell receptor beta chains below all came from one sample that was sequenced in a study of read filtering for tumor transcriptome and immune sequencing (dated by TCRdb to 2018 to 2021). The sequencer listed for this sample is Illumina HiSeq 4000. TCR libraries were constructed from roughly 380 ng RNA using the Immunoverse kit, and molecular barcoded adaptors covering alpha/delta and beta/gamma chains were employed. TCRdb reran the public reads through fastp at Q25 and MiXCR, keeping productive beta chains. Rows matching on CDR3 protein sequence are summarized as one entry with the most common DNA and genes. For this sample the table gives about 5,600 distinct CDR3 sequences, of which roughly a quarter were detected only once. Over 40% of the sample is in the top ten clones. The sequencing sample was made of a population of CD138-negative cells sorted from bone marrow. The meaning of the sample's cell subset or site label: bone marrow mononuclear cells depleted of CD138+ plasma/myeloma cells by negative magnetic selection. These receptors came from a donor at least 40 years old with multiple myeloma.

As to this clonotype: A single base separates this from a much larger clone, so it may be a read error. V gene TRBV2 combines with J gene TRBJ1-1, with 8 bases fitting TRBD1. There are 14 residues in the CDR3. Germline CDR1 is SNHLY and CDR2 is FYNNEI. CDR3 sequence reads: CASTQGDRGTEALF. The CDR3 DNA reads TGTGCCAGCACCCAGGGAGACAGGGGAACTGAAGCTCTCTTT.

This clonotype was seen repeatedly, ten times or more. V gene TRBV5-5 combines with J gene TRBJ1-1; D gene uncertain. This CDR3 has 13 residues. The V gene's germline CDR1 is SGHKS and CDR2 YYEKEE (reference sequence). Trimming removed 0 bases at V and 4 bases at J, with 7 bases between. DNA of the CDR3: TGTGCCAGCAGCTTGGTTGGGATCACTGAAGCTTTCTTT. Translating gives CASSLVGITEAFF.

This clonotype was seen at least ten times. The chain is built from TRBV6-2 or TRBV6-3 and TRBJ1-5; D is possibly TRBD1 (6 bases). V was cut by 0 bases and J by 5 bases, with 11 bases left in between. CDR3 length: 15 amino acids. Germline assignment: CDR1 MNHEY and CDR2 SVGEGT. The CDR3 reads CASSYSAGDDQPQHF. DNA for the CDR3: TGTGCCAGCAGTTACTCAGCAGGGGACGATCAGCCCCAGCATTTT.

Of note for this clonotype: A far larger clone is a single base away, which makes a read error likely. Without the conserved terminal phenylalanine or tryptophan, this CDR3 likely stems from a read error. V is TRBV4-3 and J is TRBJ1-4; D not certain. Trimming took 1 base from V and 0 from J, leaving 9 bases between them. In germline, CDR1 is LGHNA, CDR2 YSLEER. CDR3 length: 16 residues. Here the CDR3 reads CASSQVIGPTNEKLFL. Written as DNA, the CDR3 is TGCGCCAGCAGCCAAGTCATCGGGCCAACTAATGAAAAACTGTTTCTT.

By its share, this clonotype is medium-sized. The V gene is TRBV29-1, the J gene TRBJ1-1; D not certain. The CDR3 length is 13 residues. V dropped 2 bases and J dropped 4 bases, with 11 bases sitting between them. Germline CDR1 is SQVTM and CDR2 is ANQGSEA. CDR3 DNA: TGCAGCGTTGAATACCGGTCTGTCACTGAAGCTTTCTTT. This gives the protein CSVEYRSVTEAFF.

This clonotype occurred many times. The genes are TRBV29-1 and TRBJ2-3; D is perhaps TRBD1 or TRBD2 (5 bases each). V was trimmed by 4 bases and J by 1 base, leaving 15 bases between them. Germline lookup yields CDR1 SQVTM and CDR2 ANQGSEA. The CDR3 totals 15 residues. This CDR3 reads CSVVSRGPGTDTQYF. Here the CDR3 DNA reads TGCAGCGTTGTTTCCCGGGGCCCTGGCACAGATACGCAGTATTTT.

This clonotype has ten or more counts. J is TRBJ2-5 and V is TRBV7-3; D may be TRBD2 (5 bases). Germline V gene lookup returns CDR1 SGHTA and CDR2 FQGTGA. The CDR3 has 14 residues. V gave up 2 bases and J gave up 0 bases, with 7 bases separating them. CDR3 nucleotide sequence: TGTGCCAGCAGCTTAGGCGGGTACCAAGAGACCCAGTACTTC. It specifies CASSLGGYQETQYF.

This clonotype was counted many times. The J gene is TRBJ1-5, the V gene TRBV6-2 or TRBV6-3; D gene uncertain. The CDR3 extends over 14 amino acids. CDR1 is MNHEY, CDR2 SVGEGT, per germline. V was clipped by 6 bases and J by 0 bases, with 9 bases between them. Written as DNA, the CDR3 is TGTGCCAGCAGGCCGGATAATAGCAATCAGCCCCAGCATTTT. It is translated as CASRPDNSNQPQHF.

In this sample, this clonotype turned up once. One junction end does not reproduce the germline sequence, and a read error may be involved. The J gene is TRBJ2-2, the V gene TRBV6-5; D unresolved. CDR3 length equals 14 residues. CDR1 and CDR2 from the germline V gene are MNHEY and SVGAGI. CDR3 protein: CSSQPRRNTGELFF. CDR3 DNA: TGTTCCAGCCAACCCAGGAGAAACACCGGGGAGCTGTTTTTT.

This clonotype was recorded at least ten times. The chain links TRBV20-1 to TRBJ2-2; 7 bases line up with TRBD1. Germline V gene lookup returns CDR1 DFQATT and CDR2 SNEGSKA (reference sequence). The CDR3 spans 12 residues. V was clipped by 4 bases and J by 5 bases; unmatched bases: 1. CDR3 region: CSANRGTGELFF. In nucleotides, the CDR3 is TGCAGTGCTAACAGGGGTACCGGGGAGCTGTTTTTT.

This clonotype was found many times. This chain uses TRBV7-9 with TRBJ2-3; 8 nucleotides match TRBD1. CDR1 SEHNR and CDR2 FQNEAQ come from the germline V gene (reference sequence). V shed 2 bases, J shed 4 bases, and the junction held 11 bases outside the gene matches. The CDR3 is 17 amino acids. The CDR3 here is CASSLFGWTGRADTQYF. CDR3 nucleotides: TGTGCCAGCAGCTTATTCGGGTGGACAGGGCGGGCAGATACGCAGTATTTT.

This chain's CDR3 is CASSVTGGVIGELFF. CDR3 sequence (DNA): TGTGCCAGCAGCGTAACGGGGGGAGTAATCGGGGAGCTGTTTTTT. This chain uses TRBV9 with TRBJ2-2; TRBD2 matches 7 bases. CDR3 length: 15 residues. The germline V gene encodes CDR1 SGDLS and CDR2 YYNGEE. Trimming cost V 1 base and J 7 bases; bases outside gene matches: 7.

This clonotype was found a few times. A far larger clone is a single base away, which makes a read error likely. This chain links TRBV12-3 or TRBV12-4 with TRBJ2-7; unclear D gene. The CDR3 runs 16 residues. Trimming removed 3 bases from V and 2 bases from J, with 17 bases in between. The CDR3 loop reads CASSFGVDLIPYEQYF. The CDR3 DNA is TGTGCCAGCAGTTTTGGGGTGGATTTGATCCCCTACGAGCAGTACTTC.

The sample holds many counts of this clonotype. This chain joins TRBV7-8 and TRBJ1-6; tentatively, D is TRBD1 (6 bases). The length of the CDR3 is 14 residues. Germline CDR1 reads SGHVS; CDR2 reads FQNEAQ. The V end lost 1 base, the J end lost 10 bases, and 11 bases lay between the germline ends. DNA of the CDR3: TGTGCCAGCAGCTTAGACAGGGTGCAGTCACCCCTCCACTTT. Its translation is CASSLDRVQSPLHF. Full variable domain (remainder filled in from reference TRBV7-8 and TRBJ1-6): GAGVSQSPRYKVAKRGQDVALRCDPISGHVSLFWYQQALGQGPEFLTYFQNEAQLDKSGLPSDRFFAERPEGSVSTLKIQRTQQEDSAVYLCASSLDRVQSPLHFGNGTRLTVT.

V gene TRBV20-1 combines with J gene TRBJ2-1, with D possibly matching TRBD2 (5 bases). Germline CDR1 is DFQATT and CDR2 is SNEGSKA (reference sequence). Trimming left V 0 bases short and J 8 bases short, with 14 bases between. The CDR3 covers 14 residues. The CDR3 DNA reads TGCAGTGCTAGAGAAGGGAGTGGGCACGATGAGCAGTTCTTC. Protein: CSAREGSGHDEQFF.

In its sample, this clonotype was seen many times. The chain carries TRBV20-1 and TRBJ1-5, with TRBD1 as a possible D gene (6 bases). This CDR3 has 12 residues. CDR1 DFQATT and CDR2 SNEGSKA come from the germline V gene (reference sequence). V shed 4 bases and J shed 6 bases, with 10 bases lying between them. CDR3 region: CSAIWGPQPQHF. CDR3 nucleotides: TGCAGTGCTATATGGGGGCCTCAGCCCCAGCATTTT.

The CDR3 nucleotides are TGTGCCTGGAGTGTAGGGTCACCTGAAGCTTTCTTT. Translated, it gives CAWSVGSPEAFF. The gene calls are TRBV30 and TRBJ1-1; D is unresolved. Trimming took off 0 bases at V and 6 bases at J, with 8 bases between the two ends. CDR1 and CDR2 (germline): GTSNPN, SVGIG (reference sequence). The CDR3 sequence is 12 residues long.

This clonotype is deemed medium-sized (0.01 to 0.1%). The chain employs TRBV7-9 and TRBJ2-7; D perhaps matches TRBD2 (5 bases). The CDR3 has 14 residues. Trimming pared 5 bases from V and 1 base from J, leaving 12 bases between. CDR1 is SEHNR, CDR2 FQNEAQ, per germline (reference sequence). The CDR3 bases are TGTGCCAGCAGCCCCAAGAGGGCTTCCTACGAGCAGTACTTC. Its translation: CASSPKRASYEQYF. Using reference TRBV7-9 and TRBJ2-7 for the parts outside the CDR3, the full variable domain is DTGVSQNPRHKITKRGQNVTFRCDPISEHNRLYWYRQTLGQGPEFLTYFQNEAQLEKSRLLSDRFSAERPKGSFSTLEIQRTEQGDSAMYLCASSPKRASYEQYFGPGTRLTVT.

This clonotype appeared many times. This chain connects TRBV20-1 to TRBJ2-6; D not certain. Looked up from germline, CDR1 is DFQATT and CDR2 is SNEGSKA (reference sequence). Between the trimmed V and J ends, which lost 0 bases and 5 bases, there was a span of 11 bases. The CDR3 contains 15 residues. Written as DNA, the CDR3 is TGCAGTGCTAGAGATTGGTATGCCCGGGCCAACGTCCTGACTTTC. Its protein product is CSARDWYARANVLTF.

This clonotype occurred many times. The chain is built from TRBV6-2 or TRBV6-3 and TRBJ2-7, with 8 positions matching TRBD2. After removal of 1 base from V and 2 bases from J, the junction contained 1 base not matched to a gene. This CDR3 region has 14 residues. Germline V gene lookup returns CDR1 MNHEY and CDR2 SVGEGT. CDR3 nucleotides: TGTGCCAGCAGTTACTGGACTAGCCCCTACGAGCAGTACTTC. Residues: CASSYWTSPYEQYF.

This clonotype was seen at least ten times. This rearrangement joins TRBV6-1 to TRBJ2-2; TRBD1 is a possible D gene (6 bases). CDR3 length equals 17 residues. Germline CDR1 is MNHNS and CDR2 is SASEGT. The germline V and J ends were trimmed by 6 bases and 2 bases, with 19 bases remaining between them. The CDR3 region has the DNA TGTGCCAGCAGAGATACCCCAGGGGAATATAACACCGGGGAGCTGTTTTTT. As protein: CASRDTPGEYNTGELFF.

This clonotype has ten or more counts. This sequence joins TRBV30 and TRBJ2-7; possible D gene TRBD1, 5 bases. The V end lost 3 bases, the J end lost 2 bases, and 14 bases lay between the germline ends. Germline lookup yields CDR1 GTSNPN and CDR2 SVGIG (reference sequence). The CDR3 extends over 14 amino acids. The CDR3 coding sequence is TGTGCCTGGAGGCCAGACAGCCGCCCCTACGAGCAGTACTTC. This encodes CAWRPDSRPYEQYF. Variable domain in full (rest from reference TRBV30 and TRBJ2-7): SQTIHQWPATLVQPVGSPLSLECTVEGTSNPNLYWYRQAAGRGLQLLFYSVGIGQISSEVPQNLSASRPQDRQFILSSKKLLLSDSGFYLCAWRPDSRPYEQYFGPGTRLTVT.

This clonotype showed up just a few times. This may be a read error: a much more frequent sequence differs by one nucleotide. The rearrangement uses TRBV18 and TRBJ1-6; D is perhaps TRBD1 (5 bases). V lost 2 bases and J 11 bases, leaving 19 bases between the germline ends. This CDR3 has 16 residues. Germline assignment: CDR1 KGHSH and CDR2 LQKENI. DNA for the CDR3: TGTGCCAGCTCACCAAACGGGGCCCATAACAATCCACCCCTCCACTTT. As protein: CASSPNGAHNNPPLHF.

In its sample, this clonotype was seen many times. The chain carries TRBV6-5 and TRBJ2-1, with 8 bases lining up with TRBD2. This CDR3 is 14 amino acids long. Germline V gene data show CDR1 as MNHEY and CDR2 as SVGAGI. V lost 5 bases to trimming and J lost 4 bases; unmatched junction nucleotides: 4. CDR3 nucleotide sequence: TGTGCCAGCAGTAATTTAGCGGGGTACAATGAGCAGTTCTTC. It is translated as CASSNLAGYNEQFF.

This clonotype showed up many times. CDR3 amino acids: CASSDPSAGGSGEQYF. CDR3 in DNA: TGTGCCAGCAGTGATCCCTCCGCAGGGGGCTCCGGGGAGCAGTACTTC. The chain uses TRBV2 and TRBJ2-7, with TRBD1 matching 8 bases. The J segment lost 7 bases and the V segment lost 3 bases, leaving 14 bases of the junction unmatched. CDR3 size: 16 residues. Germline CDR1 and CDR2: SNHLY and FYNNEI. The whole variable domain, remainder taken from reference TRBV2 and TRBJ2-7, is EPEVTQTPSHQVTQMGQEVILRCVPISNHLYFYWYRQILGQKVEFLVSFYNNEISEKSEIFDDQFSVERPDGSNFTLKIRSTKLEDSAMYFCASSDPSAGGSGEQYFGPGTRLTVT.